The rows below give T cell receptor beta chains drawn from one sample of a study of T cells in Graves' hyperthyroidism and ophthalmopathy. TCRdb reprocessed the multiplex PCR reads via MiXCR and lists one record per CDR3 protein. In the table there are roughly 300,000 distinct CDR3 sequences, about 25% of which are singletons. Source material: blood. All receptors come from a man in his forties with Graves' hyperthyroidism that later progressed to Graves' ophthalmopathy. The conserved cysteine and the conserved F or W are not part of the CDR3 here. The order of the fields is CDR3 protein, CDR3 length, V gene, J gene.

cdr3_aa: ASSPYQTNTEAF
cdr3_length: 12
v_call: TRBV6-1
j_call: TRBJ1-1

cdr3_aa: ASRQGQEANEQY
cdr3_length: 12
v_call: TRBV28
j_call: TRBJ2-7

cdr3_aa: ASSLPTSGRGYGETQY
cdr3_length: 16
v_call: TRBV28
j_call: TRBJ2-5

cdr3_aa: ASSLPGGGTEAF
cdr3_length: 12
v_call: TRBV11-2
j_call: TRBJ1-1

cdr3_aa: ASSLDLGNEQF
cdr3_length: 11
v_call: TRBV11-2
j_call: TRBJ2-1

cdr3_aa: ASSEARPGAGGELF
cdr3_length: 14
v_call: TRBV2
j_call: TRBJ2-2

cdr3_aa: ASSRGAGRGSNQPQH
cdr3_length: 15
v_call: TRBV19
j_call: TRBJ1-5

cdr3_aa: SAQEGPLEYGYT
cdr3_length: 12
v_call: TRBV20-1
j_call: TRBJ1-2

cdr3_aa: ASSFEGTARAGELF
cdr3_length: 14
v_call: TRBV12-3/TRBV12-4
j_call: TRBJ2-2

cdr3_aa: AWRKDRDSNQPQH
cdr3_length: 13
v_call: TRBV30
j_call: TRBJ1-5

cdr3_aa: ASSDIGNQPQH
cdr3_length: 11
v_call: TRBV25-1
j_call: TRBJ1-5

cdr3_aa: ASSVISSRGSTPFEQY
cdr3_length: 16
v_call: TRBV27
j_call: TRBJ2-7

cdr3_aa: ASSKDRGRVQNYEQY
cdr3_length: 15
v_call: TRBV2
j_call: TRBJ2-7

cdr3_aa: ASSPDLWRGSTDTQY
cdr3_length: 15
v_call: TRBV11-2
j_call: TRBJ2-3

cdr3_aa: ASSLVGGGTYEQY
cdr3_length: 13
v_call: TRBV7-2
j_call: TRBJ2-7

cdr3_aa: ASSANRGWRETQY
cdr3_length: 13
v_call: TRBV7-2
j_call: TRBJ2-5

cdr3_aa: SARVGMGNTEAF
cdr3_length: 12
v_call: TRBV20-1
j_call: TRBJ1-1

cdr3_aa: AWSAGFSYEQY
cdr3_length: 11
v_call: TRBV30
j_call: TRBJ2-7

cdr3_aa: ASSSGGLDHGYT
cdr3_length: 12
v_call: TRBV27
j_call: TRBJ1-2

cdr3_aa: ASSANPRDSLMGGYT
cdr3_length: 15
v_call: TRBV9
j_call: TRBJ1-2

cdr3_aa: ASSEVDGGIGEQY
cdr3_length: 13
v_call: TRBV6-1
j_call: TRBJ2-7

cdr3_aa: ASSLFNSSGVRTEAF
cdr3_length: 15
v_call: TRBV28
j_call: TRBJ1-1

cdr3_aa: SVKDSNQPQH
cdr3_length: 10
v_call: TRBV29-1
j_call: TRBJ1-5

cdr3_aa: ASSFRGLNTEAS
cdr3_length: 12
v_call: TRBV5-1
j_call: TRBJ1-1

cdr3_aa: ASSYPRASYEQY
cdr3_length: 12
v_call: TRBV6-2/TRBV6-3
j_call: TRBJ2-7

cdr3_aa: ASSISGTSGQETQY
cdr3_length: 14
v_call: TRBV5-1
j_call: TRBJ2-5

cdr3_aa: ASRGTSVNNEQF
cdr3_length: 12
v_call: TRBV12-3/TRBV12-4
j_call: TRBJ2-1

cdr3_aa: SARPGTSDSYEQY
cdr3_length: 13
v_call: TRBV29-1
j_call: TRBJ2-7

cdr3_aa: SASLTGGNSPLH
cdr3_length: 12
v_call: TRBV20-1
j_call: TRBJ1-6

cdr3_aa: ASSDLLAPQETQY
cdr3_length: 13
v_call: TRBV11-3
j_call: TRBJ2-5

cdr3_aa: ASSQVGQGVNEQF
cdr3_length: 13
v_call: TRBV4-1
j_call: TRBJ2-1

cdr3_aa: ASSLGPEYT
cdr3_length: 9
v_call: TRBV12-3/TRBV12-4
j_call: TRBJ1-2

cdr3_aa: ASRRAGQPQH
cdr3_length: 10
v_call: TRBV28
j_call: TRBJ1-5

cdr3_aa: AGWTGDFNQPQH
cdr3_length: 12
v_call: TRBV2
j_call: TRBJ1-5

cdr3_aa: ASSWRLAGVYEQY
cdr3_length: 13
v_call: TRBV13
j_call: TRBJ2-7

cdr3_aa: SANRGYEQY
cdr3_length: 9
v_call: TRBV20-1
j_call: TRBJ2-7

cdr3_aa: SARAWKGLFSYEQY
cdr3_length: 14
v_call: TRBV20-1
j_call: TRBJ2-7

cdr3_aa: ASSHDGGGSSYEQY
cdr3_length: 14
v_call: TRBV11-2
j_call: TRBJ2-7

cdr3_aa: ASSVDRAAETQY
cdr3_length: 12
v_call: TRBV5-1
j_call: TRBJ2-5

cdr3_aa: ASSLEGEDGYT
cdr3_length: 11
v_call: TRBV12-3/TRBV12-4
j_call: TRBJ1-2

cdr3_aa: ASRTEGYEQY
cdr3_length: 10
v_call: TRBV6-1
j_call: TRBJ2-7

cdr3_aa: ASSLGQGPRQPQH
cdr3_length: 13
v_call: TRBV11-2
j_call: TRBJ1-5

cdr3_aa: SARGQRNYEQY
cdr3_length: 11
v_call: TRBV20-1
j_call: TRBJ2-7

cdr3_aa: ATSDGARSYGYT
cdr3_length: 12
v_call: TRBV24-1
j_call: TRBJ1-2

cdr3_aa: AWSVQFYEQY
cdr3_length: 10
v_call: TRBV30
j_call: TRBJ2-7

cdr3_aa: ASSRPSGGGSYEQY
cdr3_length: 14
v_call: TRBV6-2/TRBV6-3
j_call: TRBJ2-7

cdr3_aa: ATHGTGSARRTEAF
cdr3_length: 14
v_call: TRBV12-3/TRBV12-4
j_call: TRBJ1-1

cdr3_aa: ASSSGPGALVVPQETQY
cdr3_length: 17
v_call: TRBV12-3/TRBV12-4
j_call: TRBJ2-5

cdr3_aa: ASSLNPGQTTGELF
cdr3_length: 14
v_call: TRBV5-1
j_call: TRBJ2-2

cdr3_aa: ASSYSSLNTEAF
cdr3_length: 12
v_call: TRBV6-5
j_call: TRBJ1-1

cdr3_aa: AWAGRSVTEAF
cdr3_length: 11
v_call: TRBV30
j_call: TRBJ1-1

cdr3_aa: ASSLDARATASYGYT
cdr3_length: 15
v_call: TRBV11-2
j_call: TRBJ1-2

cdr3_aa: AISEAVIYGYT
cdr3_length: 11
v_call: TRBV10-3
j_call: TRBJ1-2